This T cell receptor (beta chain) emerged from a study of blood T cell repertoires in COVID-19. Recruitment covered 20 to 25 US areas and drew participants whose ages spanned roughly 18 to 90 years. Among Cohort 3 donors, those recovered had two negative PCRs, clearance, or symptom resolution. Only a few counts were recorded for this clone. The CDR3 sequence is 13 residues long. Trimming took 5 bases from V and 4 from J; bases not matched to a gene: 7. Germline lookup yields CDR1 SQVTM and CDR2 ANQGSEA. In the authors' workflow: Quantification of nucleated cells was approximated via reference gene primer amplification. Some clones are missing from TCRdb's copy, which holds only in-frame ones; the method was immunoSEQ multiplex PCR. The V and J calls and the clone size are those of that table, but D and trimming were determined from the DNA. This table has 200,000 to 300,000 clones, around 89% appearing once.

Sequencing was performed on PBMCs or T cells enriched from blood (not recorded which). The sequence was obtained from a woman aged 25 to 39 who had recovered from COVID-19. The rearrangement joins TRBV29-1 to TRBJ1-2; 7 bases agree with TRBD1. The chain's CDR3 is CSVPTTGRYGYTF. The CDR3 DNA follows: TGCAGCGTTCCAACGACAGGGCGCTATGGCTACACCTTC.